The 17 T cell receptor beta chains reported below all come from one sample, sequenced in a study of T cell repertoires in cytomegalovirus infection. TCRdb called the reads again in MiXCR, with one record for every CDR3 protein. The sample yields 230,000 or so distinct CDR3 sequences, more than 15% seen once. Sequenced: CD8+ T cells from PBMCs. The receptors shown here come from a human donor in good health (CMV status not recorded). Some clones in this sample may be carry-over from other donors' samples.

CDR3 sequence: CASSLVSNTGELFF. DNA of the CDR3: TGTGCCAGCAGCTTAGTGTCGAACACCGGGGAGCTGTTTTTT. The rearrangement links TRBV11-1 to TRBJ2-2, with D uncertain. The V and J ends lost 1 base and 0 bases respectively, with 3 bases between them. Germline loops: CDR1 SGHAT, CDR2 FQDESV (reference sequence). The CDR3 length is 14 residues.

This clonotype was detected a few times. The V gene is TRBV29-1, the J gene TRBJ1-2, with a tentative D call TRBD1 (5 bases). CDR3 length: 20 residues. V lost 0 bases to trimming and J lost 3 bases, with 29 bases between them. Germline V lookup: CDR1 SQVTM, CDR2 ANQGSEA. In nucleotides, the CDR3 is TGCAGCGTTGAAGACCCGAAATGGGGCAGAACTCAGTACCGGGACTATGGCTACACCTTC. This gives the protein CSVEDPKWGRTQYRDYGYTF.

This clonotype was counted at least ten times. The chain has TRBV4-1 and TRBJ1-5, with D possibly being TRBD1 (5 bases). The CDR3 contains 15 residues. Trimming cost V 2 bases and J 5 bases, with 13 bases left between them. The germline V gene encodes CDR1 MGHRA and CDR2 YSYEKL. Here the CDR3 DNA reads TGCGCCAGCAGCCAAACGGGACGGCCTGATCAGCCCCAGCATTTT. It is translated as CASSQTGRPDQPQHF.

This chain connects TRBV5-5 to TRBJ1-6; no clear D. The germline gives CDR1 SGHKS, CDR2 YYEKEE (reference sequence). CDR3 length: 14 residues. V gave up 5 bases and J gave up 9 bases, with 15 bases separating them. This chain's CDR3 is CASRSGVLASPLHF. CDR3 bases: TGTGCCAGCAGATCCGGGGTATTGGCTTCACCCCTCCACTTT.

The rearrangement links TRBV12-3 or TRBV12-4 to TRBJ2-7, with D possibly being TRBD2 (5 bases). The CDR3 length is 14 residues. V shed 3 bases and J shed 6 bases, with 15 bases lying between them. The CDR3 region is CASSFTGLFFEQYF. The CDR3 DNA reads TGTGCCAGCAGTTTCACGGGATTATTCTTCGAGCAGTACTTC.

The CDR3 reads CATSKVQGESAFF. The CDR3 DNA reads as TGTGCCACCAGCAAGGTTCAGGGGGAATCGGCTTTCTTT. The rearrangement joins TRBV15 to TRBJ1-1, with 7 nucleotides matching TRBD1. The ends lost 4 bases at V and 11 bases at J; junction bases unmatched: 10. The germline V gene has CDR1 LNHNV and CDR2 YYDKDF (reference sequence). The CDR3 runs to 13 residues.

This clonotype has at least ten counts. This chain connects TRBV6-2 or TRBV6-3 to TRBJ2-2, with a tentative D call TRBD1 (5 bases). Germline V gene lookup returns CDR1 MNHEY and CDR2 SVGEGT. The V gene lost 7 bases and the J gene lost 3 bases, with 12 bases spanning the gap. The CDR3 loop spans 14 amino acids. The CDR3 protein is CASNQGPYTGELFF. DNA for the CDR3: TGTGCCAGCAACCAGGGTCCGTACACCGGGGAGCTGTTTTTT.

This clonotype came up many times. This chain's CDR3 is CASSLTRGRSDEQFF. The CDR3 nucleotides are TGTGCCAGCAGCTTAACCAGGGGTCGCTCCGATGAGCAGTTCTTC. The chain has TRBV7-2 and TRBJ2-1; TRBD1 is a possible D gene (6 bases). V lost 2 bases and J 8 bases, leaving 16 bases between the germline ends. Germline values: CDR1 SGHTA, CDR2 FQGNSA. The CDR3 is made up of 15 amino acids. The full variable domain, completed using reference TRBV7-2 and TRBJ2-1, is GAGVSQSPSNKVTEKGKDVELRCDPISGHTALYWYRQSLGQGLEFLIYFQGNSAPDKSGLPSDRFSAERTGGSVSTLTIQRTQQEDSAVYLCASSLTRGRSDEQFFGPGTRLTVL.

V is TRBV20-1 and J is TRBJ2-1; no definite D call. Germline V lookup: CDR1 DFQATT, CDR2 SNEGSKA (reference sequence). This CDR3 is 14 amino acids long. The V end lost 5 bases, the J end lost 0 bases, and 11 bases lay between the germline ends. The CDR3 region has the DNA TGCAGTGCTTCGGGCTTTAGCTCCTACAATGAGCAGTTCTTC. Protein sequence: CSASGFSSYNEQFF.

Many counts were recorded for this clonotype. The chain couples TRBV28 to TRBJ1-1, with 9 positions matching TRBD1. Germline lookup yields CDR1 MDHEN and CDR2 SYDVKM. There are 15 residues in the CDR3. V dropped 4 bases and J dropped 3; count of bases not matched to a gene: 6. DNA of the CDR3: TGTGCCAGCAGTTCCCTCGACAGGGGGGACACTGAAGCTTTCTTT. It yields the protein CASSSLDRGDTEAFF.

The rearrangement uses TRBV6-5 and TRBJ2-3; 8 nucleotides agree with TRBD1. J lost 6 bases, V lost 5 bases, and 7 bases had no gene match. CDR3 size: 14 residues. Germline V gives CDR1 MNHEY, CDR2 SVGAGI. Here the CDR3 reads CASSETGARDTQYF. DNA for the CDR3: TGTGCCAGCAGTGAGACAGGGGCAAGGGATACGCAGTATTTT.

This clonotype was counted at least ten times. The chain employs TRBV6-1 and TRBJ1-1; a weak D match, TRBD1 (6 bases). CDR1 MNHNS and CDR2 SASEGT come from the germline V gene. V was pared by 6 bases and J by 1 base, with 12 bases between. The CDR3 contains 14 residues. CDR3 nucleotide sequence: TGTGCCAGCAGGGATGGGACACCGAACACTGAAGCTTTCTTT. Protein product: CASRDGTPNTEAFF.

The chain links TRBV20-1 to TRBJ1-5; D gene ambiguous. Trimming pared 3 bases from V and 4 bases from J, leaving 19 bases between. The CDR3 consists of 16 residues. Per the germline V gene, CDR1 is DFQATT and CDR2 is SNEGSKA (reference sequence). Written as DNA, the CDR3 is TGCAGTGCTAGGGGCAGTTCCGGCGTGGTAAATCAGCCCCAGCATTTT. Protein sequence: CSARGSSGVVNQPQHF.

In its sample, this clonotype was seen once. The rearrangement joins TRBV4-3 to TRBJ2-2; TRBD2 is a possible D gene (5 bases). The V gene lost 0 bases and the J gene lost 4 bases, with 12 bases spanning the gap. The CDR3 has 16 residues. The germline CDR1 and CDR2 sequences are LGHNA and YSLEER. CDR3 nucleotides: TGCGCCAGCAGCCAAGACTCGGGATTAACCACCGGGGAGCTGTTTTTT. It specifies CASSQDSGLTTGELFF.

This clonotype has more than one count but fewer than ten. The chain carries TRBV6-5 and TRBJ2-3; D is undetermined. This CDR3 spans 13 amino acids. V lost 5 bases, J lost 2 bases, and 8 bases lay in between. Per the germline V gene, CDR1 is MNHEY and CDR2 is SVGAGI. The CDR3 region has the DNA TGTGCCAGCAGTCACACCAACACAGATACGCAGTATTTT. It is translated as CASSHTNTDTQYF.

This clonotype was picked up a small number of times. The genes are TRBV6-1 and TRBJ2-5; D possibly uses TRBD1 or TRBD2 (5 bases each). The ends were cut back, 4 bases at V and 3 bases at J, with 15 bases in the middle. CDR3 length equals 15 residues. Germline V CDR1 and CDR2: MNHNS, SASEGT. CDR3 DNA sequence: TGTGCCAGCAGTGGGGGGTGGACGGGTGAAGAGACCCAGTACTTC. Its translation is CASSGGWTGEETQYF.

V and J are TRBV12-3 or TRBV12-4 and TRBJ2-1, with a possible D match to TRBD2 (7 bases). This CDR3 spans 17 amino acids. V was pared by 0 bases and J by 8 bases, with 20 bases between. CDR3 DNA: TGTGCCAGCAGTTTAGCGGTTGGGGGGGGCGGAATTGATGAGCAGTTCTTC. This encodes CASSLAVGGGGIDEQFF.